Listed here are 23 T cell receptor beta chains from one sample, sequenced in a study of identical twins. From the 5' RACE reads, TCRdb called clonotypes with MiXCR, one entry per CDR3 protein. The table lists about 240,000 distinct CDR3 sequences, 12% of them singletons. These data also formed part of another study, on yellow fever vaccine responses in identical twins.

Sequencing was done on a sample of memory (CD45RO+) T cells sorted from blood. These receptors were obtained from a woman younger than 35 in good health.

This clonotype was observed at least ten times. V and J are TRBV9 and TRBJ1-2; D not resolved. The V end was cut by 3 bases, the J end by 8 bases, with 11 bases between. Germline V gene data show CDR1 as SGDLS and CDR2 as YYNGEE. The CDR3 has 12 amino acids. The CDR3 here is CASSARLGGYTF. The CDR3 bases are TGTGCCAGCAGCGCCCGGCTTGGGGGCTACACCTTC. Full variable domain (remainder filled in from reference TRBV9 and TRBJ1-2): DSGVTQTPKHLITATGQRVTLRCSPRSGDLSVYWYQQSLDQGLQFLIQYYNGEERAKGNILERFSAQQFPDLHSELNLSSLELGDSALYFCASSARLGGYTFGSGTRLTVV.

The chain links TRBV7-2 to TRBJ1-5, with D possibly matching TRBD1 (6 bases). V was cut by 4 bases and J by 1 base, with 8 bases left in between. This CDR3 spans 14 amino acids. CDR1 SGHTA and CDR2 FQGNSA come from the germline V gene. CDR3 DNA sequence: TGTGCCAGCAGCTCCGGACAGAGCAATCAGCCCCAGCATTTT. As protein: CASSSGQSNQPQHF.

The chain couples TRBV6-4 to TRBJ2-3; 9 bases match TRBD2. CDR3 length: 15 amino acids. The V gene end was trimmed by 2 bases and the J gene end by 3 bases; junction bases not matched to a gene: 3. From germline, CDR1 is MRHNA and CDR2 SNTAGT. The CDR3 region is CASSDRAGGTDTQYF. DNA for the CDR3: TGTGCCAGCAGTGACAGAGCGGGGGGTACAGATACGCAGTATTTT.

Concerning this clonotype itself: Germline and junction disagree at one end, which may indicate a read error. This chain connects TRBV7-9 to TRBJ2-7; 9 bases are a match to TRBD1. CDR1 and CDR2 (germline): SEHNR, FQNEAQ (reference sequence). The CDR3 totals 16 residues. This CDR3 is CASSLAGQGNSYEQNF. CDR3 bases: TGTGCCAGCAGCTTGGCGGGACAGGGTAACTCCTACGAGCAGAACTTC.

The V gene is TRBV7-2, the J gene TRBJ2-1; tentative D call: TRBD1 (5 bases). The CDR3 length is 14 residues. Trimming shortened V by 2 bases and J by 5 bases, and 10 bases separated the two germline ends. CDR1 SGHTA and CDR2 FQGNSA come from the germline V gene. The CDR3 nucleotides are TGTGCCAGCAGCTTATCGGCAGGGAACAATGAGCAGTTCTTC. It encodes CASSLSAGNNEQFF.

In DNA, the CDR3 is TGTGCCAGCAGCTTAGGTTGGGGGAGCTCCTACGAGCAGTACTTC. This translates into CASSLGWGSSYEQYF. V gene TRBV7-8 combines with J gene TRBJ2-7; D assignment may be TRBD1 or TRBD2 (5 bases each). Germline loops: CDR1 SGHVS, CDR2 FQNEAQ. CDR3 length: 15 amino acids. Trimming took off 1 base at V and 0 bases at J, with 10 bases between the two ends.

This clonotype was recorded a few times. This chain uses TRBV25-1 with TRBJ2-3, with 13 bases aligning to TRBD2. The V and J ends lost 6 bases and 1 base, in that order; junction bases with no gene match: 7. Germline values: CDR1 MGHDK, CDR2 SYGVNS. This CDR3 is built from 17 residues. The CDR3, as DNA: TGTGCCAGCAGGGGGACTAGCGGGACCGCGGGCACAGATACGCAGTATTTT. It translates to CASRGTSGTAGTDTQYF.

The chain combines TRBV20-1 with TRBJ2-7; D possibly matches TRBD1 or TRBD2 (7 bases each). CDR3 length: 14 amino acids. Germline V gene lookup returns CDR1 DFQATT and CDR2 SNEGSKA (reference sequence). Trimming took 6 bases from V and 2 from J, leaving 17 bases between them. The CDR3 coding sequence is TGCAGTGCCGCCAGGGGGGGTTTCCCCTACGAGCAGTACTTC. This encodes CSAARGGFPYEQYF.

CDR3 in DNA: TGTGCCAGCAGCGTAGGGGGTTCTGGGGAGCAGTACTTC. It codes for CASSVGGSGEQYF. This chain connects TRBV9 to TRBJ2-7; D gene ambiguous. CDR1 is SGDLS, CDR2 YYNGEE, per germline. With 0 bases removed from V and 7 bases from J, the gap between germline ends came to 11 bases. The CDR3 spans 13 residues.

The V call is TRBV6-5, the J call TRBJ2-3, with a possible D match to TRBD2 (5 bases). With 4 bases removed from V and 2 bases from J, the gap between germline ends came to 16 bases. The CDR3 runs to 16 residues. CDR1 is MNHEY, CDR2 SVGAGI, per germline. Here the CDR3 reads CASSSLADAFTDTQYF. CDR3 sequence (DNA): TGTGCCAGCAGTTCTCTAGCTGATGCCTTCACAGATACGCAGTATTTT.

This chain connects TRBV7-2 to TRBJ2-7, with 8 bases aligning to TRBD2. This CDR3 has 15 residues. Germline lookup yields CDR1 SGHTA and CDR2 FQGNSA. The J segment lost 2 bases and the V segment lost 1 base, leaving 4 bases of the junction unmatched. In nucleotides, the CDR3 is TGTGCCAGCAGCTTAGGGACTAGCCTCACCTACGAGCAGTACTTC. It codes for CASSLGTSLTYEQYF.

This clonotype showed up many times. This chain uses TRBV20-1 with TRBJ2-5; 8 bases align to TRBD1. V lost 3 bases to trimming and J lost 5 bases; unmatched junction nucleotides: 11. CDR3 length equals 15 residues. Germline CDR1 and CDR2: DFQATT and SNEGSKA (reference sequence). CDR3 protein: CSASSLTGVRETQYF. CDR3 nucleotide sequence: TGCAGTGCTAGTTCATTGACAGGGGTAAGGGAGACCCAGTACTTC.

This clonotype was observed a handful of times. CDR3 in amino acids: CASSQDWRRGLATDTQYF. DNA for the CDR3: TGTGCCAGCAGCCAAGATTGGAGGAGGGGACTAGCGACAGATACGCAGTATTTT. The chain joins TRBV4-2 to TRBJ2-3, with 10 bases lining up with TRBD2. The V gene's germline CDR1 is LGHNA and CDR2 YNFKEQ. The CDR3 totals 18 residues. V shed 0 bases and J 3 bases; nucleotides not matched to a gene: 9.

This clonotype was counted ten times or more. The J gene is TRBJ2-5, the V gene TRBV29-1; possible D gene TRBD2, 7 bases. The CDR3 runs 13 residues. CDR1 and CDR2 from the germline V gene are SQVTM and ANQGSEA. The ends were cut back, 7 bases at V and 4 bases at J, with 16 bases in the middle. The CDR3 nucleotides read TGCAGCGCCCAACGAGGGGGGGCAGAGACCCAGTACTTC. Protein sequence: CSAQRGGAETQYF. The complete variable domain, with remaining parts taken from reference TRBV29-1 and TRBJ2-5, reads SAVISQKPSRDICQRGTSLTIQCQVDSQVTMMFWYRQQPGQSLTLIATANQGSEATYESGFVIDKFPISRPNLTFSTLTVSNMSPEDSSIYLCSAQRGGAETQYFGPGTRLLVL.

In its sample, this clonotype was seen a few times. The chain combines TRBV20-1 with TRBJ2-1; D perhaps matches TRBD2 (5 bases). Per germline, CDR1 DFQATT and CDR2 SNEGSKA (reference sequence). This CDR3 contains 16 residues. V lost 5 bases and J lost 3, with 20 bases in between. DNA of the CDR3: TGCAGTGCTGTAAAGGACGCACTAGGAGGCTACAATGAGCAGTTCTTC. It specifies CSAVKDALGGYNEQFF.

This clonotype has a handful of counts. The chain has TRBV29-1 and TRBJ2-6, with a possible D match to TRBD1 (5 bases). V lost 4 bases and J 0 bases, leaving 16 bases between the germline ends. The CDR3 sequence is 17 residues long. CDR1 is SQVTM, CDR2 ANQGSEA, per germline. The CDR3 region has the DNA TGCAGCGTTGGTGGTTCAGGGTTTAGCTCTGGGGCCAACGTCCTGACTTTC. Amino acids: CSVGGSGFSSGANVLTF.

The chain links TRBV27 to TRBJ1-4, with TRBD1 as a possible D gene (5 bases). Trimming cost V 5 bases and J 7 bases, with 17 bases left between them. Germline assignment: CDR1 MNHEY and CDR2 SMNVEV (reference sequence). The CDR3 extends over 15 amino acids. The CDR3 DNA reads TGTGCCAGCAGTCGCTTAGCGGATGGGGGTGAAAAACTGTTTTTT. Translation: CASSRLADGGEKLFF.

The rearrangement joins TRBV5-1 to TRBJ1-4; the match to TRBD1 covers 9 bases. The ends lost 0 bases at V and 4 bases at J; junction bases unmatched: 4. The germline V gene encodes CDR1 SGHRS and CDR2 YFSETQ. This CDR3 region has 16 residues. CDR3 amino acids: CASSLAADRGNEKLFF. CDR3 in DNA: TGCGCCAGCAGCTTGGCCGCGGACAGGGGTAATGAAAAACTGTTTTTT.

The rearrangement links TRBV6-5 to TRBJ2-7, with TRBD1 matching 8 bases. V dropped 0 bases and J dropped 5; count of bases not matched to a gene: 9. This CDR3 comprises 16 residues. CDR1 is MNHEY and CDR2 is SVGAGI in the germline V gene. Written as DNA, the CDR3 is TGTGCCAGCAGTTACTCCACGAGAGGCAGGGGGCACGAGCAGTACTTC. Protein sequence: CASSYSTRGRGHEQYF.

This clonotype was detected ten times or more. The CDR3, as DNA: TGCGCCAGCAGCCTGGGACTAGCGGAGAACTACGAGCAGTACTTC. It codes for CASSLGLAENYEQYF. V and J are TRBV4-3 and TRBJ2-7; 11 positions agree with TRBD2. After removal of 4 bases from V and 3 bases from J, the junction contained 5 bases not matched to a gene. Germline V gene lookup returns CDR1 LGHNA and CDR2 YSLEER. The CDR3 contains 15 residues.

The chain uses TRBV29-1 and TRBJ1-5; 8 bases are shared with TRBD1. Trimming cost V 4 bases and J 9 bases; bases outside gene matches: 8. The CDR3 sequence is 13 residues long. Germline assignment: CDR1 SQVTM and CDR2 ANQGSEA. This CDR3 reads CSVAKQGGWPQHF. The CDR3 bases are TGCAGCGTTGCAAAACAGGGGGGTTGGCCCCAGCATTTT.

A word on this clonotype: A read error is possible here, since a much larger clone lies one base away. CDR3 region: CASTTLAGGASSYYEQYF. The CDR3 nucleotides are TGTGCCAGCACCACACTAGCGGGAGGCGCCTCATCCTACTACGAGCAGTACTTC. The gene calls are TRBV28 and TRBJ2-7; 12 nucleotides align to TRBD2. CDR3 length equals 18 residues. With 7 bases clipped from V and 3 bases from J, the junction kept 16 bases outside the gene matches. Germline-derived CDR1 and CDR2 are MDHEN and SYDVKM.

This clonotype showed up just a few times. The rearrangement uses TRBV20-1 and TRBJ1-6, with 9 positions matching TRBD1. Germline V lookup: CDR1 DFQATT, CDR2 SNEGSKA (reference sequence). Unmatched junction bases numbered 3, after V lost 6 bases and J lost 6 bases. This CDR3 region has 13 residues. CDR3 nucleotide sequence: TGCAGTGCCAAGACAGGGGGTAATTCACCCCTCCACTTT. This codes for CSAKTGGNSPLHF.